The clone carrying this T cell receptor beta chain was detected many times. The germline V gene encodes CDR1 SGHVS and CDR2 FQNEAQ. The CDR3 spans 13 residues. V was pared by 3 bases and J by 7 bases, with 10 bases between. This sample is part of a study of Graves' ophthalmopathy and Graves' hyperthyroidism. Investigators amplified TCR beta CDR3 regions from RNA transcripts. HTBI primers were employed in first-round RT-PCR, then a second-round multiplex PCR followed. TCRdb ran MiXCR on the multiplex PCR reads and lists one entry per CDR3 protein. This sample has 900,000 to 1,200,000 distinct CDR3 sequences, with approximately 35% found just once.

The sample comprised peripheral blood or thyroid tissue (not recorded which). The V call is TRBV7-8, the J call TRBJ1-5, with D possibly matching TRBD1 (5 bases). This TCR was sampled from an adult man with Graves' hyperthyroidism. CDR3 in DNA: TGTGCCAGCAGCTTCGGCAGGGCGCAGCCCCAGCATTTT. As protein: CASSFGRAQPQHF.